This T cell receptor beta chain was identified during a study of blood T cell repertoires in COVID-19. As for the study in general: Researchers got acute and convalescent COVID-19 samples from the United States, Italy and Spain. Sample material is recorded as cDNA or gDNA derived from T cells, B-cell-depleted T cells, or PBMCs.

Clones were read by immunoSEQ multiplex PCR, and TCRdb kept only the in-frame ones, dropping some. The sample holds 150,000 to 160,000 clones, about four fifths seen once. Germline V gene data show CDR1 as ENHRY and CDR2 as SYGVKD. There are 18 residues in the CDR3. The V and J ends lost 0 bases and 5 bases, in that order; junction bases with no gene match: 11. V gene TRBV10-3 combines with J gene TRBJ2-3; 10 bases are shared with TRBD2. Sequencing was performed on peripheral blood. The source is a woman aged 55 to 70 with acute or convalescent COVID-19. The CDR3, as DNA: TGTGCCATCAGTGAGTCATTGGCTAGCGGGGGCCTTCGAGATACGCAGTATTTT. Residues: CAISESLASGGLRDTQYF.